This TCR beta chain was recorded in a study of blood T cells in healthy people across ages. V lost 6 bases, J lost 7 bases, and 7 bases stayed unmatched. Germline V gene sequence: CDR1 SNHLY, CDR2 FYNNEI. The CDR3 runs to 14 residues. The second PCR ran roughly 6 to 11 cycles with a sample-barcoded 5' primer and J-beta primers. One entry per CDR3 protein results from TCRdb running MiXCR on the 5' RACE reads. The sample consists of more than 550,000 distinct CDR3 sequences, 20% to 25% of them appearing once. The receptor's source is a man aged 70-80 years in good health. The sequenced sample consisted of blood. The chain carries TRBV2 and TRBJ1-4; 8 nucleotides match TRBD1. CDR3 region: CASRADRGSEKLFF. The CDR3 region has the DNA TGTGCCAGCAGAGCAGACAGGGGAAGTGAAAAACTGTTTTTT.